A selection of T cell receptor beta chains follows, all from one sample in a study of blood T cell repertoires in COVID-19. Method: immunoSEQ multiplex PCR; TCRdb's copy keeps in-frame clones and lacks some. Among about 48,000 clones listed, 86% were seen once. Sequencing was performed on peripheral blood. These receptors were taken from a woman of 80 years or more with COVID-19, enrolled during active disease. Both conserved end residues are part of each CDR3.

TRBJ2-7 | TRBV10-3 | CAISFGQGIYEQYF
TRBJ2-7 | TRBV10-3 | CAISLAQAEQYF
TRBJ2-1 | TRBV24-1 | CATSGGNRDTYYNEQFF
TRBJ1-5 | TRBV20-1 | CSASVRGSYSNQPQHF
TRBJ2-1 | TRBV29-1 | CSVVTHHYNEQFF
TRBJ2-1 | TRBV4-1 | CASSQVERGFDEQFF
TRBJ2-5 | TRBV5-1 | CASSRGQGLQETQYF
TRBJ2-1 | TRBV5-6 | CASSPTAGNNEQFF
TRBJ2-1 | TRBV27 | CASSPSRQELTDEQFF
TRBJ2-3 | TRBV4-1 | CASSHRDQDTDTQYF
TRBJ2-7 | TRBV28 | CASSLHPKTYEQYF
TRBJ2-1 | TRBV3-1/TRBV3-2 | CASSACIPFHSDNEQFF
TRBJ2-1 | TRBV27 | CASTGLLYNEQFF
TRBJ1-2 | TRBV29-1 | CSVKLDNVYGYTF
TRBJ1-2 | TRBV5-4 | CASSSDSQSGGYTF
TRBJ2-1 | TRBV28 | CASTEGTSGNEQFF